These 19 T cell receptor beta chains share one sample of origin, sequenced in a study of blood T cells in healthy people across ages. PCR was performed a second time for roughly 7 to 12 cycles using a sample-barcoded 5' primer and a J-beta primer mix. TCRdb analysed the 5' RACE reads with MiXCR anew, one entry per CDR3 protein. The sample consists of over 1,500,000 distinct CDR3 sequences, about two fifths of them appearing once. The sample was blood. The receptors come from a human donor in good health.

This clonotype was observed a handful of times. In DNA form, the CDR3 reads TGTGCCAGCAGTTCCTGGGACAGACGGACTGAAGCTTTCTTT. This sequence encodes CASSSWDRRTEAFF. V usage is TRBV27 and J usage is TRBJ1-1; 7 nucleotides line up with TRBD1. The CDR3 consists of 14 residues. Germline loops: CDR1 MNHEY, CDR2 SMNVEV (reference sequence). Trimming at V came to 4 bases and at J to 5 bases, leaving 7 bases not matched to a gene.

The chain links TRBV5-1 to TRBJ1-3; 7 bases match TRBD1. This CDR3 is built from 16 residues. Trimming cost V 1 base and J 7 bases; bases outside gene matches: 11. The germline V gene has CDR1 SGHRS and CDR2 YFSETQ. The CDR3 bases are TGCGCCAGCAGCTTGACTGGACATGCGACAGGGAACACCATATATTTT. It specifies CASSLTGHATGNTIYF.

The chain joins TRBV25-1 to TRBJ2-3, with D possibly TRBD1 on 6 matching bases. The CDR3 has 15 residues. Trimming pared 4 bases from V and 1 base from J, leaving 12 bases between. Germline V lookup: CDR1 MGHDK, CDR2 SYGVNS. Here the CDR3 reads CASSGVEGGTDTQYF. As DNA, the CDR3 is TGTGCCAGCAGTGGGGTTGAGGGGGGCACAGATACGCAGTATTTT.

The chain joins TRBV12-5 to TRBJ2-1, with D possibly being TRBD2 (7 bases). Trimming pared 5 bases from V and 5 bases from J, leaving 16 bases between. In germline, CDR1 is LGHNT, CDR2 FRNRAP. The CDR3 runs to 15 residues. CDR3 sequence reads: CASGEGGLPNNEQFF. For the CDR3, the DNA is TGTGCTAGTGGTGAAGGGGGACTACCAAACAATGAGCAGTTCTTC.

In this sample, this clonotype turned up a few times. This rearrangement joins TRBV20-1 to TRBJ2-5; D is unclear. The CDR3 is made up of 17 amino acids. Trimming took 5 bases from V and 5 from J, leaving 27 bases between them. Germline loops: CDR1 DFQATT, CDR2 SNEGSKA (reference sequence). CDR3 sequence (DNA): TGCAGTGCTCGCGCCCGGATATCCGGCCGTGGGGTGGAGACCCAGTACTTC. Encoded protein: CSARARISGRGVETQYF.

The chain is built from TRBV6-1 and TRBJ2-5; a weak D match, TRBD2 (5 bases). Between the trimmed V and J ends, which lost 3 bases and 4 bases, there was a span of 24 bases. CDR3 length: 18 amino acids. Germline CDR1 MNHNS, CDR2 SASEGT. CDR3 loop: CASSEEAVSESLRETQYF. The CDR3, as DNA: TGTGCCAGCAGTGAGGAGGCCGTTTCAGAATCCCTTCGAGAGACCCAGTACTTC.

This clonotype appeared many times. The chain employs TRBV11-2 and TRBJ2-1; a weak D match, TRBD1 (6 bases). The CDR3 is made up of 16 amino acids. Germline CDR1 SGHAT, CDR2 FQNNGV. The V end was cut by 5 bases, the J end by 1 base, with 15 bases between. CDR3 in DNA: TGTGCCAGCAGCCTTTGGGGGCAAGGGTCCTACAATGAGCAGTTCTTC. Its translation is CASSLWGQGSYNEQFF.

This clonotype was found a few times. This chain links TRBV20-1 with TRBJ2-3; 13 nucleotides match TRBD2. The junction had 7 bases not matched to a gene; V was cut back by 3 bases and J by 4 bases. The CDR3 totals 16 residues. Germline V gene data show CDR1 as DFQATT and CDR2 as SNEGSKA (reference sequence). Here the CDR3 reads CSASRGLAGDPDTQYF. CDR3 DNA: TGCAGTGCTAGCCGCGGACTAGCGGGGGACCCAGATACGCAGTATTTT.

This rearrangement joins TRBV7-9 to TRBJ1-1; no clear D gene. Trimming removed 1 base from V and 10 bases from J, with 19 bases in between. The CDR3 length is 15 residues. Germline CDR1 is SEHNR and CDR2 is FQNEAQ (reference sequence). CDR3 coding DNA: TGTGCCAGCAGCTTAGGGTTGAATGGCACTTTAAGAGCTTTCTTT. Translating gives CASSLGLNGTLRAFF. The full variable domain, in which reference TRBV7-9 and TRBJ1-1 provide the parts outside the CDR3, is DTGVSQNPRHKITKRGQNVTFRCDPISEHNRLYWYRQTLGQGPEFLTYFQNEAQLEKSRLLSDRFSAERPKGSFSTLEIQRTEQGDSAMYLCASSLGLNGTLRAFFGQGTRLTVV.

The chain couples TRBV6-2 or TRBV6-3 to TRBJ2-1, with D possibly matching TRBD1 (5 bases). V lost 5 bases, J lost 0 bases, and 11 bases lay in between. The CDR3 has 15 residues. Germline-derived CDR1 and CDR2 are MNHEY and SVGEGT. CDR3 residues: CASSHDSYSYNEQFF. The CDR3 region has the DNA TGTGCCAGCAGTCATGACAGTTACTCCTACAATGAGCAGTTCTTC.

The DNA of the CDR3 is TGTGCCTGGAGTGCAGGGTTTATCGGCAATCAGCCCCAGCATTTT. Translation: CAWSAGFIGNQPQHF. The gene calls are TRBV30 and TRBJ1-5; perhaps TRBD1 as D (5 bases). With 1 base removed from V and 2 bases from J, the gap between germline ends came to 12 bases. From germline, CDR1 is GTSNPN and CDR2 SVGIG (reference sequence). The CDR3 contains 15 residues.

CDR3 sequence: CASSLVSGAHEQYF. The CDR3 nucleotides read TGTGCCAGCAGCTTAGTCAGCGGGGCTCACGAGCAGTACTTC. V is TRBV7-2 and J is TRBJ2-7; 7 bases are a match to TRBD2. The germline CDR1 and CDR2 sequences are SGHTA and FQGNSA. The length of the CDR3 is 14 residues. Trimming took 1 base from V and 5 from J; bases not matched to a gene: 5.

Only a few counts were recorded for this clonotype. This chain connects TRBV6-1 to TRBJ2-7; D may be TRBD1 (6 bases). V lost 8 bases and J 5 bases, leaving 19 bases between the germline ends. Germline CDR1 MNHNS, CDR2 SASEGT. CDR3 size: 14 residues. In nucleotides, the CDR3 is TGTGCCAGCGTCAAACAGGGAAGTTTGGACGAGCAGTACTTC. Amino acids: CASVKQGSLDEQYF.

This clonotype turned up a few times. In DNA, the CDR3 is TGTGCCAGCAGCCAGTTACAGACAGAGTTCTATGGCTACACCTTC. Translation gives CASSQLQTEFYGYTF. The gene calls are TRBV4-2 and TRBJ1-2; perhaps TRBD1 as D (5 bases). Trimming stripped 3 bases from V and 4 bases from J, with 15 bases between. Germline V lookup: CDR1 LGHNA, CDR2 YNFKEQ. CDR3 length: 15 residues.

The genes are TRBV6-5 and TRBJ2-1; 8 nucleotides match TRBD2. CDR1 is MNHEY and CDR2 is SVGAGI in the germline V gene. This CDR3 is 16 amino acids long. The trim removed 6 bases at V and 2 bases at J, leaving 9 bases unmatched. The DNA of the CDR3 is TGTGCCAGCAGCCCACTACCGGGGGGGCCCTACAATGAGCAGTTCTTC. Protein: CASSPLPGGPYNEQFF.

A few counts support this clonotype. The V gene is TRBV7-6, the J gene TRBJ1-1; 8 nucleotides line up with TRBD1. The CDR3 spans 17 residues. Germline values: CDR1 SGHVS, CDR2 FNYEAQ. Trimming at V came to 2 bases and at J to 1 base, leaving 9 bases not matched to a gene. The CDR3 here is CASSLYALGQGNTEAFF. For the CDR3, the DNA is TGTGCCAGCAGCTTATACGCACTTGGACAGGGGAACACTGAAGCTTTCTTT.

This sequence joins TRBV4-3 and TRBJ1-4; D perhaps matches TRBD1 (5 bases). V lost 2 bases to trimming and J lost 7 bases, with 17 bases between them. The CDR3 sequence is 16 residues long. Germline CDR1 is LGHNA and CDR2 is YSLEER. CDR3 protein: CASSQILSGGGEKLFF. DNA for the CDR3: TGCGCCAGCAGCCAAATCCTTTCGGGGGGAGGTGAAAAACTGTTTTTT.

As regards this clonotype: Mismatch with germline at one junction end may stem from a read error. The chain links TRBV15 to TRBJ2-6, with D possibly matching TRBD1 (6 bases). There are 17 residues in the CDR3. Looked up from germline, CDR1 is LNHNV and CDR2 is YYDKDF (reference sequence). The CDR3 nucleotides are TGTACCACCAGAATGGGACACCTAAACTCTGGGGCCAACGTCCTGACTTTC. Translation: CTTRMGHLNSGANVLTF.

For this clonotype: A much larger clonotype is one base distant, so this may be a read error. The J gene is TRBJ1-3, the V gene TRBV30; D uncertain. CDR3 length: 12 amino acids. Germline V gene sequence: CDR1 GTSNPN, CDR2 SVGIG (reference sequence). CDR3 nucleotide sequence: TGTGTCTGGAGAGAGTCTGGAAACACCATATATTTT. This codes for CVWRESGNTIYF.